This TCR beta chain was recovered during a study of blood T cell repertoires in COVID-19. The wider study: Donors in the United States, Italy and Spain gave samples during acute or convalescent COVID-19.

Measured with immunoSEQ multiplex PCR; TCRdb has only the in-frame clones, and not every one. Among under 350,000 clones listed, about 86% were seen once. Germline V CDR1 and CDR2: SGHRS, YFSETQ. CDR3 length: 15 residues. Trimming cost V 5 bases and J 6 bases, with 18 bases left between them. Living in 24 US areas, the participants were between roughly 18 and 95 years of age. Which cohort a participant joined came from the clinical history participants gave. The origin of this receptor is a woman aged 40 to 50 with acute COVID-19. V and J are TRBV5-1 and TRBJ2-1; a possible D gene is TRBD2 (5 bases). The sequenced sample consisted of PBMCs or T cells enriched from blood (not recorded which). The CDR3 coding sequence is TGCGCCAGCAGGGTAGCGCTCGAATCTTTCAATGAGCAGTTCTTC. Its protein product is CASRVALESFNEQFF.